Below, 10 T cell receptor beta chains from the same sample are listed, as sequenced in a study of blood T cells in healthy people across ages (dated by TCRdb to about 2015). The library was obtained by 5' RACE. Reads for this sample came from an Illumina HiSeq 2500. A second PCR of roughly 7 to 11 cycles was performed with a sample-barcoded 5' primer and a J-beta primer mix. TCRdb reworked the public reads: Q25 trimming with fastp, MiXCR clone assembly, productive beta chains retained. Every distinct CDR3 protein forms one entry, paired with its most common genes and DNA. Across this sample there are around 1.5 million distinct CDR3 sequences, with approximately 60% seen only once. Over 5.5% of the sample comes from the top ten. Sequencing input: blood. The receptors were sampled from a man younger than 35 in good health.

The table lists this clonotype with a few counts. This sequence joins TRBV4-2 and TRBJ1-1; perhaps TRBD1 as D (6 bases). The V gene's germline CDR1 is LGHNA and CDR2 YNFKEQ. The CDR3 sequence is 16 residues long. V lost 0 bases, J lost 0 bases, and 11 bases lay in between. CDR3 in DNA: TGTGCCAGCAGCCAAGATCCAGGGGTTTTGAACACTGAAGCTTTCTTT. Translated: CASSQDPGVLNTEAFF.

The chain employs TRBV4-2 and TRBJ1-2; TRBD1 might be the D (5 bases). The V and J ends lost 5 bases and 8 bases respectively, with 21 bases between them. The CDR3 sequence is 15 residues long. The germline V gene has CDR1 LGHNA and CDR2 YNFKEQ. As DNA, the CDR3 is TGTGCCAGCAGCTCGACCCGACAGCGGGGCAGGGGCTACACCTTC. Translation: CASSSTRQRGRGYTF.

The chain uses TRBV27 and TRBJ1-1; no reliable D call. The V gene's germline CDR1 is MNHEY and CDR2 SMNVEV (reference sequence). The CDR3 runs to 14 residues. The germline V and J ends were trimmed by 10 bases and 1 base, with 16 bases remaining between them. The CDR3 sequence: CATKLREGNTEAFF. CDR3 nucleotide sequence: TGTGCCACCAAACTTCGGGAGGGGAACACTGAAGCTTTCTTT.

Only one count was recorded for this clonotype. The chain has TRBV7-2 and TRBJ2-3, with 7 bases identical to TRBD1. This CDR3 comprises 16 residues. V shed 4 bases, J shed 1 base, and the junction held 8 bases outside the gene matches. Germline assignment: CDR1 SGHTA and CDR2 FQGNSA. The CDR3 coding sequence is TGTGCCAGCAGCTGGAGTCCCGGGACAGGCACAGATACGCAGTATTTT. Protein sequence: CASSWSPGTGTDTQYF. Combining the CDR3 with reference TRBV7-2 and TRBJ2-3 gives the whole variable domain GAGVSQSPSNKVTEKGKDVELRCDPISGHTALYWYRQSLGQGLEFLIYFQGNSAPDKSGLPSDRFSAERTGGSVSTLTIQRTQQEDSAVYLCASSWSPGTGTDTQYFGPGTRLTVL.

Remarks on this clonotype: Sequence at one end of the junction differs from germline and may be a read error. This sequence joins TRBV29-1 and TRBJ2-5; D is unresolved. Germline values: CDR1 SQVTM, CDR2 ANQGSEA. The CDR3 contains 11 residues. In DNA form, the CDR3 reads TGCAGCGCCCTAACTGGAGAGGCCCAGTACTTC. Residues: CSALTGEAQYF.

The genes are TRBV18 and TRBJ2-7, with TRBD1 matching over 11 bases. CDR3 length: 16 amino acids. Per the germline V gene, CDR1 is KGHSH and CDR2 is LQKENI. V shed 2 bases and J 5 bases; nucleotides not matched to a gene: 8. The CDR3 DNA follows: TGTGCCAGCTCACCAGGACCCCGGACAGGGGGCCACGAGCAGTACTTC. This gives the protein CASSPGPRTGGHEQYF.

This clonotype was recorded a few times. J is TRBJ2-7 and V is TRBV6-1; D may be TRBD2 (5 bases). The CDR3 runs 13 residues. With 7 bases removed from V and 0 bases from J, the gap between germline ends came to 10 bases. Germline CDR1 reads MNHNS; CDR2 reads SASEGT. CDR3 loop: CASNPGFSYEQYF. DNA of the CDR3: TGTGCCAGCAATCCGGGATTCTCCTACGAGCAGTACTTC.

This clonotype was counted a few times. One end of the junction varies from germline; a read error may be responsible. CDR3 sequence: CASSERGDEQYF. The CDR3 DNA follows: TGTGCCAGCAGTGAGAGGGGCGACGAGCAGTACTTC. The J gene is TRBJ2-7, the V gene TRBV10-3, with D possibly called TRBD1 or TRBD2 (5 bases each). The CDR3 sequence is 12 residues long. CDR1 is ENHRY and CDR2 is SYGVKD in the germline V gene.

The chain is built from TRBV5-1 and TRBJ1-2, with a weak D call TRBD1 (5 bases). Germline V gives CDR1 SGHRS, CDR2 YFSETQ. The CDR3 spans 14 residues. V dropped 1 base and J dropped 10 bases, with 17 bases sitting between them. The CDR3 DNA is TGCGCCAGCAGCTTGCCGAGCAGGACGGGGGACTACACCTTC. Translated: CASSLPSRTGDYTF.

This chain links TRBV20-1 with TRBJ2-1; D may match TRBD1 or TRBD2 (6 bases each). The CDR3 runs 13 residues. The V gene's germline CDR1 is DFQATT and CDR2 SNEGSKA (reference sequence). The CDR3, as DNA: TGCAGCGCCGGGGGCCTCCCCTTAAATGAGCAGTTCTTC. It translates to CSAGGLPLNEQFF.